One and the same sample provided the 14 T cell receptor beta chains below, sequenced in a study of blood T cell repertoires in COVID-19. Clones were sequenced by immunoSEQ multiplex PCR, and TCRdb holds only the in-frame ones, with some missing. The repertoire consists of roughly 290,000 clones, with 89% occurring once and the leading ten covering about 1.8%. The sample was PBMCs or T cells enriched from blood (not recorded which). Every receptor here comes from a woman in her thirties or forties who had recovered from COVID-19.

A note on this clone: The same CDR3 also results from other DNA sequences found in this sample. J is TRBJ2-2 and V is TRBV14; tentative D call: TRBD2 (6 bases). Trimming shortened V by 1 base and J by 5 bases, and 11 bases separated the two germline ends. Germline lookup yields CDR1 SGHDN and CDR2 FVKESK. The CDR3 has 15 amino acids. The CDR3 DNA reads TGTGCCAGCAGCCAAGCCACGGGAGCGACCGGGGAGCTGTTTTTT. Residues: CASSQATGATGELFF.

CDR3: CASSRSGLKEDTQYF. In DNA form, the CDR3 reads TGTGCCAGCAGCCGCAGCGGGCTGAAAGAAGATACGCAGTATTTT. The V call is TRBV6-5, the J call TRBJ2-3, with a possible D match to TRBD2 (6 bases). Trimming pared 6 bases from V and 5 bases from J, leaving 18 bases between. The CDR3 totals 15 residues. The V gene's germline CDR1 is MNHEY and CDR2 SVGAGI.

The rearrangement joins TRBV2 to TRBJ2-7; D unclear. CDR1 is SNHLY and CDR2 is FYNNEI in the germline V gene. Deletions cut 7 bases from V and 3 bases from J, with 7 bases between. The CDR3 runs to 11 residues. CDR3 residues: CASTYDYEQYF. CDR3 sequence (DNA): TGTGCCAGCACCTACGACTACGAGCAGTACTTC. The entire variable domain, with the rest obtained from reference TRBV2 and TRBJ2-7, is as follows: EPEVTQTPSHQVTQMGQEVILRCVPISNHLYFYWYRQILGQKVEFLVSFYNNEISEKSEIFDDQFSVERPDGSNFTLKIRSTKLEDSAMYFCASTYDYEQYFGPGTRLTVT.

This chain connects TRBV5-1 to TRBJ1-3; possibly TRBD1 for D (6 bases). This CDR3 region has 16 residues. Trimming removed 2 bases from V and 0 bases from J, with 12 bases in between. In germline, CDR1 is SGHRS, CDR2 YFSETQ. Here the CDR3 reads CASSFFARGSGNTIYF. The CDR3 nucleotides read TGCGCCAGCAGCTTCTTCGCCAGGGGCTCTGGAAACACCATATATTTT.

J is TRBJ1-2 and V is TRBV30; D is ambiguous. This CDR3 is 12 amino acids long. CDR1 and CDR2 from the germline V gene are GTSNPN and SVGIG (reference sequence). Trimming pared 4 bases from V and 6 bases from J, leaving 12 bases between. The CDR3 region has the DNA TGTGCCTGGACCCCCCGGGGTAATGGCTACACCTTC. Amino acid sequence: CAWTPRGNGYTF.

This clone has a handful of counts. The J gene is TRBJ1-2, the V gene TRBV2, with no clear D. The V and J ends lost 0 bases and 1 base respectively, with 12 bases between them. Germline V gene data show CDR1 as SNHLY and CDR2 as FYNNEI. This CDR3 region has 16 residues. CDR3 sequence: CASSEALFPVNYGYTF. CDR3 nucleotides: TGTGCCAGCAGTGAAGCGCTTTTTCCAGTTAACTATGGCTACACCTTC.

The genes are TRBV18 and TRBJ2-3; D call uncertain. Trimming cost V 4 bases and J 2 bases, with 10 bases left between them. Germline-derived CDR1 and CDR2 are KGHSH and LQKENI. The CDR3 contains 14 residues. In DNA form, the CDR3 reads TGTGCCAGCTCACTACACCATTTCACAGATACGCAGTATTTT. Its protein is CASSLHHFTDTQYF.

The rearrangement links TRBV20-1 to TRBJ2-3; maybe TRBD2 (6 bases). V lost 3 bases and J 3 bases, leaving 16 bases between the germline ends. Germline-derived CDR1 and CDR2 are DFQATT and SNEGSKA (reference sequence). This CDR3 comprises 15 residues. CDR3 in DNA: TGCAGTGCTAGTCTTCAACGGGCGGGGACAGATACGCAGTATTTT. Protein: CSASLQRAGTDTQYF.

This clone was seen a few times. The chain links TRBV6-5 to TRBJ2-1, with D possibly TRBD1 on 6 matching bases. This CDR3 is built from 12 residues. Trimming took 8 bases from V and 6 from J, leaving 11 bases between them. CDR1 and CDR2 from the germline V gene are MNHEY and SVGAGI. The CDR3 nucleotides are TGTGCCAGCGGGAACAGGGCCAATGAGCAGTTCTTC. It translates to CASGNRANEQFF.

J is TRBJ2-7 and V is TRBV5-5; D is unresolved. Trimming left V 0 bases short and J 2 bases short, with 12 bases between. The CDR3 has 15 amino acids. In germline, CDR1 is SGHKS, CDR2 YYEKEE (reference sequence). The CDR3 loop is CASSLAAGSTYEQYF. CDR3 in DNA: TGTGCCAGCAGCTTGGCGGCAGGTTCTACCTACGAGCAGTACTTC. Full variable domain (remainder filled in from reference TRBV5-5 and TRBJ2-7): DAGVTQSPTHLIKTRGQQVTLRCSPISGHKSVSWYQQVLGQGPQFIFQYYEKEERGRGNFPDRFSARQFPNYSSELNVNALLLGDSALYLCASSLAAGSTYEQYFGPGTRLTVT.

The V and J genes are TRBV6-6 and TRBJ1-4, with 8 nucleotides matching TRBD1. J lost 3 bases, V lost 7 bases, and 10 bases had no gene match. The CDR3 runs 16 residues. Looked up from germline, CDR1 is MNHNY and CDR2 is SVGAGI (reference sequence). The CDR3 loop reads CASKLGQGIPNEKLFF. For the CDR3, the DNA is TGTGCCAGCAAACTAGGACAGGGCATTCCTAATGAAAAACTGTTTTTT.

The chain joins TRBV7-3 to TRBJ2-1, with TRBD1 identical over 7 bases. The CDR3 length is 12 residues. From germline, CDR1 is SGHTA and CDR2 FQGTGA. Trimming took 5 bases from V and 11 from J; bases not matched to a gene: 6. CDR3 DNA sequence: TGTGCCAGCAGCATCGGGACAGCCAAGCAGTTCTTC. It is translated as CASSIGTAKQFF.

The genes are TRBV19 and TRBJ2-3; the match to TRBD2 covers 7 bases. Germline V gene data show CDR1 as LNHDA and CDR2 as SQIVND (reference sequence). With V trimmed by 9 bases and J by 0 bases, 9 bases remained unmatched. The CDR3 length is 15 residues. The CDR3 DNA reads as TGTGCCAGCAGCCCTTCTAGCGGTAGCACAGATACGCAGTATTTT. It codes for CASSPSSGSTDTQYF.

DNA for the CDR3: TGTGCCAGGACAGGGGTCAAAAACTACGAGCAGTACTTC. Its translation: CARTGVKNYEQYF. This chain joins TRBV19 and TRBJ2-7; 8 bases are shared with TRBD1. Losses at the gene ends were 9 bases for V and 3 bases for J; bases not matched to a gene: 7. Germline values: CDR1 LNHDA, CDR2 SQIVND (reference sequence). CDR3 size: 13 residues. The whole variable domain, filled in from reference TRBV19 and TRBJ2-7, reads DGGITQSPKYLFRKEGQNVTLSCEQNLNHDAMYWYRQDPGQGLRLIYYSQIVNDFQKGDIAEGYSVSREKKESFPLTVTSAQKNPTAFYLCARTGVKNYEQYFGPGTRLTVT.